This TCR beta chain was identified during a study of blood T cell repertoires in COVID-19. V was clipped by 1 base and J by 6 bases, with 17 bases between them. This CDR3 contains 15 residues. CDR1 and CDR2 (germline): SGHKS, YYEKEE (reference sequence). Per the study methods: It was from reference gene primer amplification that nucleated cell counts were estimated. Assay: immunoSEQ multiplex PCR; the TCRdb copy retains only in-frame clones and omits some. V, J and clone size were drawn from that table, and D and trimming were deduced from the DNA. Of about 280,000 clones listed, about 90% were seen once; the top ten hold around 1.7%.

This clonotype originated in a young woman with acute COVID-19. The specimen sequenced was PBMCs or T cells enriched from blood (not recorded which). The chain joins TRBV5-5 to TRBJ2-7; weak D call: TRBD1 (5 bases). The CDR3: CASSLPSAGWVEQYF. CDR3 nucleotide sequence: TGTGCCAGCAGCTTGCCTTCGGCAGGGTGGGTCGAGCAGTACTTC.